This T cell receptor beta chain appears in the sequencing data of a study of shared clonotypes between healthy human individuals (TCRdb year 2020). For context, the study as a whole: A couple of women and a few men aged 18 to 49 years were included in the cohort. For each donor, CD4 naive and CD4 memory were each run on three plates, CD8 naive on two plates, and CD8 memory on one plate. To estimate repertoire size and how much clonotype sharing occurs between individuals, the study deeply sequenced the blood TCR repertoires of several healthy adults. To increase sequencing depth and limit assay-specific biases, different laboratories used diverse techniques to prepare libraries and sequence TCR repertoires. Each donor's leukapheresis produced roughly between roughly 0.9 and 9 billion PBMCs. Overall study outcomes, separate from this receptor: Clonotypes shared by all four sorted-subset donors showed higher generation probabilities than non-shared clonotypes. About 5% of naive CD4, 3.5% of naive CD8, around 2.3% of memory CD4, and about 0.4% of memory CD8 clonotypes were shared across several donors. Estimated clonotype richness was generally larger for naive than for memory subsets. Pairwise subsampling indicated that sequencing depth was expected to affect the degree of clonotype sharing among donors. Incomplete sequencing was indicated by rarefaction of sorted-subset datasets, despite the large sequencing depth. Because the study included only a small number of donors, the genetic and exposure-history diversity represented was limited. Sampling was limited to blood, and TCR repertoires in tissue likely differ from TCR repertoires in blood.

Relative to germline, V is 10 bases shorter and J is 3 bases shorter, with 10 bases between their ends. There are 12 amino acids in the CDR3, from cysteine to phenylalanine inclusive. Here the CDR3 DNA is all that survives: 36 bases in frame from base 1. CDR1 and CDR2 (ENHRY, SYGVKD) derive from the germline V gene. With regard to this clone: What this receptor recognizes is not known. Base qualities are not provided; no much larger clone lies one nucleotide away.

Using the deep immunoSEQ assay, TCR CDR3 regions were amplified from genomic DNA by multiplex PCR. Genomic DNA extracted from each cell subset was distributed evenly over all wells of several immunoSEQ 96-well plates, and each plate served as one replicate. For sorted subsets, approximately 210 ng genomic DNA, equal to 30,000 to 35,000 T cell genomes, was loaded into each replicate PCR. Purified libraries were measured with a Qubit 3.0 fluorometer, size-checked on a Bioanalyzer 2100, and measured again with the KAPA Library Quantification kit. A separate single-read 150-cycle Illumina NextSeq 550 flow cell was used to sequence each immunoSEQ 96-well plate. As for how the authors treated the data: Because only junctional sequences without quality scores were contained in the immunoSEQ output, filtering matching that applied to full-length reads could not be performed. To assign V/J genes and CDR3, sequences were annotated using PyIR, a Python wrapper for IgBLAST v1.9, with IMGT germline references. Reads with weak V/J assignments (E-value above 1e-6), missing CDR3, stop codons, out-of-frame junctions, or ambiguous translated residues were removed. V3J clonotypes were defined as sequences sharing an identical inferred V gene, J gene, and CDR3 amino acid sequence. To compute the percentage overlap between repertoires, the number of shared unique clonotypes was divided by the size of the smaller repertoire. Repertoire richness was assessed with RTK rarefaction, the Chao1 estimator, and Recon v2.1 estimates of unobserved clonotypes. Generation probabilities for all TCRbeta clonotypes obtained by the gDNA method from a few donors were computed using OLGA. Drawn from immuneACCESS, this table holds only the in-frame rearrangements with V and J called that TCRdb kept. Clones are partly lost; checked studies trace under half to an unresolved V gene and leave the rest unexplained. D and trimming were read from the DNA, whereas the V and J calls and clone size are those reported in that table. Present in this sample are a few million clones, more than 90% of which were seen just once. The ten biggest clones cover more than 0.1% of the sample.

Healthy HIV-negative adults with no recently reported acute infections or vaccinations were included as donors. All donors were Caucasian adults living in Nashville, Tennessee, USA. CD4+ T cells were enriched by magnetic negative selection, after which naive cells were positively selected on CD45RA and the negative fraction was taken as the memory subset. After blood collection by leukapheresis, PBMCs were isolated using Ficoll-Histopaque density gradient centrifugation and then cryopreserved in the vapor phase of liquid nitrogen. Analytical flow cytometry was used to check the purity and quantity of each magnetically sorted T cell population. Genomic DNA was isolated from every sorted fraction and measured by UV absorbance on a Nanodrop 2000c.

This clonotype originated in a man between 18 and 29 years old in good health. The sequenced sample was naive CD4+ T cells sorted from blood. The cell subset or site label, read with the paper, signifies: CD45RA+ positively selected. In this chain, TRBV10-3 is recombined with TRBJ1-5; TRBD1 could be the D gene, as 6 bases match. The CDR3 protein is CATQGNNQPQHF. The DNA reads TGTGCCACCCAGGGGAACAATCAGCCCCAGCATTTT.